This is a list of T cell receptor beta chains from one sample in a study of cytomegalovirus exposure and HLA in healthy donors. This table comes from immunoSEQ multiplex PCR, and its TCRdb copy is limited to in-frame clones, with some not included. The sample holds 180,000 or so clones, roughly nine tenths seen once. Sequencing was performed on PBMCs. The receptors were gathered from a young man in good health and CMV-seropositive. Both conserved end residues are part of each CDR3. Fields, in order: clone size, J gene, D gene, V gene, CDR3 DNA, CDR3 protein. D genes are given only for firm matches. Only some rows state a clone size, as once, few, many or a class for expanded clones.

>-|TRBJ2-7|-|TRBV7-9
TGTGCCAGCAGCTTCAGGGGAGAGCAGTACTTC
CASSFRGEQYF
>-|TRBJ2-5|TRBD2|TRBV7-2
TGTGCCAGCAGCTTAGGACTAGCGGGGGGCCAAGAGACCCAGTACTTC
CASSLGLAGGQETQYF
>-|TRBJ2-3|TRBD2|TRBV4-1
TGCGCCAGCAGCCAAGATATAGGACTAGCGGGGGGGCTGGAAGATACGCAGTATTTT
CASSQDIGLAGGLEDTQYF
>once|TRBJ2-7|-|TRBV5-1
TGCGCCAGCAGCCAGTCCGACGGGTACGAGCAGTACTTC
CASSQSDGYEQYF
>-|TRBJ1-5|-|TRBV2
TGTGCCAGCAGTAAAGATCCGGGGGATCAGCCCCAGCATTTT
CASSKDPGDQPQHF
>-|TRBJ2-4|-|TRBV28
TGTGCCAGCAGCCCCGCGACAGGTGCCCCGATAAGGGCCAAAAACATTCAGTACTTC
CASSPATGAPIRAKNIQYF
>-|TRBJ2-2|-|TRBV27
TGTGCCAGCAAACAGGGTATCCCCGGGGAGCTGTTTTTT
CASKQGIPGELFF
>few|TRBJ1-5|-|TRBV28
TGTGCCAGCAGTCCTACAGAATTGCCCCAGCATTTT
CASSPTELPQHF
>few|TRBJ1-2|-|TRBV5-8
TGTGCCAGCAGCTTATGGGGGATGGAGGGCAGTGGCTACACCTTC
CASSLWGMEGSGYTF
>few|TRBJ2-6|TRBD1|TRBV30
TGTGCCTGGAGTGTCACAGGGGGATACTCTGGGGCCAACGTCCTGACTTTC
CAWSVTGGYSGANVLTF
>-|TRBJ1-2|-|TRBV27
TGTGCCAGCAGTTTAGCAGGGAACTATGGCTACACCTTC
CASSLAGNYGYTF
>-|TRBJ2-4|-|TRBV4-3
TGCGCCAGCAGCCAGGCCCAGGGGAACATTCAGTACTTC
CASSQAQGNIQYF
>-|TRBJ1-2|-|TRBV4-2
TGTGCCAGCAGCCAAGATGGTGGGGCAGGGAACTATGGCTACACCTTC
CASSQDGGAGNYGYTF
>once|TRBJ1-6|-|TRBV7-9
TGTGCCAGCAGCCCCCATGGAGTAGTCCCGGGATCACCCCTCCACTTT
CASSPHGVVPGSPLHF
>-|TRBJ1-4|-|TRBV30
TGTGCCTGGAGTGTACTGAGAGGGAGACGGAATGAAAAACTGTTTTTT
CAWSVLRGRRNEKLFF
>-|TRBJ1-2|-|TRBV2
TGTGCCAGCAACTTCCAGGGAGGGGACTATGGCTACACCTTC
CASNFQGGDYGYTF
>-|TRBJ1-1|TRBD1|TRBV25-1
TGTGCCAGCAGTCGAATTGGGACAGGGTCGAACACTGAAGCTTTCTTT
CASSRIGTGSNTEAFF
>-|TRBJ2-7|-|TRBV5-1
TGCGCCAGCAGCCCCCAGGGGAGCTCCTACGAGCAGTACTTC
CASSPQGSSYEQYF
>once|TRBJ2-4|-|TRBV18
TGTGCCAGCTCACCCCCAAGGGTGGAGGGCGCCAAAAACATTCAGTACTTC
CASSPPRVEGAKNIQYF
>-|TRBJ2-6|-|TRBV7-6
TGTGCCAGCAGCTCTTTTAGCTCTGGGGCCAACGTCCTGACTTTC
CASSSFSSGANVLTF
>-|TRBJ2-1|-|TRBV29-1
TGCAGCGTTGACTGGGCGGGGGAGCAGTTCTTC
CSVDWAGEQFF
>-|TRBJ2-2|TRBD1|TRBV18
TGTGCCAGCTCACTAACCTCCGACAGGGGGTTAACGAACACCGGGGAGCTGTTTTTT
CASSLTSDRGLTNTGELFF
>-|TRBJ2-7|-|TRBV18
TGTGCCAGCTCAGGTAGGGGAGCATCGGGGGACGAGCAGTACTTC
CASSGRGASGDEQYF
>-|TRBJ2-7|TRBD1|TRBV15
TGTGCCACCAGCAGTTTGGACAGGGAGTACGAGCAGTACTTC
CATSSLDREYEQYF
>-|TRBJ2-5|-|TRBV18
TGTGCCAGCTCGCCAGGGACTCAAGAGACCCAGTACTTC
CASSPGTQETQYF
>-|TRBJ2-3|TRBD2|TRBV11-2
TGTGCCAGCACCCCGGGACTAGCGGGAGATTTCACAGATACGCAGTATTTT
CASTPGLAGDFTDTQYF
>-|TRBJ2-2|-|TRBV19
TGTGCCAGTATGAGGGGACACTATAACACCGGGGAGCTGTTTTTT
CASMRGHYNTGELFF
>-|TRBJ2-7|TRBD2|TRBV29-1
TGCAGCGTTGAAGCCCATCCCGGGAGGGATCGGGAGCAGTACTTC
CSVEAHPGRDREQYF
>-|TRBJ2-7|-|TRBV5-1
TGCGCCAGCAGCTTGGCTCAGGGGTTGGACGGCTACGAGCAGTACTTC
CASSLAQGLDGYEQYF
>-|TRBJ1-6|TRBD1|TRBV4-3
TGCGCCAGCAGCCAAGGCGTTGGGACAGCCGTACTTAGACCCCTCCACTTT
CASSQGVGTAVLRPLHF
>-|TRBJ2-3|TRBD2|TRBV5-3
TGTGCCAGAAGCTTGGCCGGGGTAGCGGGAGGAGATACGCAGTATTTT
CARSLAGVAGGDTQYF
>once|TRBJ2-7|-|TRBV4-3
TGCGCCAGCAGCCAAGTCGCCAGGGGGGACTACGAGCAGTACTTC
CASSQVARGDYEQYF
>-|TRBJ2-2|-|TRBV25-1
TGTGCCAGCGAAGCGGGTTCGAACACCGGGGAGCTGTTTTTT
CASEAGSNTGELFF
>-|TRBJ1-1|-|TRBV9
TGTGCCAGCAGCCGTGGGGAGACTGAAGCTTTCTTT
CASSRGETEAFF
>-|TRBJ2-6|-|TRBV30
TGTGCCTGGGGTGCGGGTGGGGCCAACGTCCTGACTTTC
CAWGAGGANVLTF